This T cell receptor beta chain is from a study of spatial heterogeneity in lung cancer. General study findings and limits: Intratumoral expanded alpha and beta TCR counts were found to track tumor mutation counts.

V was shortened by 4 bases and J by 4 bases, with 23 bases between the two germline ends. The V gene's germline CDR1 is MNHEY and CDR2 SMNVEV (reference sequence). This CDR3 spans 18 amino acids. Using its own MiXCR run on the 5' RACE reads, TCRdb lists one record per CDR3 protein. The sample has 6,000 to 7,500 distinct CDR3 sequences; over 13% are singletons. This clonotype was recorded many times. The antigen remains undetermined. Time point of the sample: sample taken at primary tumor resection. The cohort: over 70 early-stage, untreated non-small cell lung cancer patients. The input for sequencing was lung tumor tissue, taken at surgery. This sequence joins TRBV27 and TRBJ2-1; TRBD2 might be the D (7 bases). This clonotype was sampled from a male donor with early-stage non-small cell lung cancer. Here the CDR3 DNA reads TGTGCCAGCAGTTCCCCACTCCAGGGGAGCGGGGATTACAATGAGCAGTTCTTC. Amino acids: CASSSPLQGSGDYNEQFF.